A single sample is the source of the 32 T cell receptor beta chains below, sequenced in a study of identical twins. TCRdb ran MiXCR on the 5' RACE reads and lists one entry per CDR3 protein. The sample consists of some 500,000 distinct CDR3 sequences, under 25% of them appearing once. The sample also formed part of further work on T cells expressing NK-cell markers.

Sequencing was carried out using CD4+ T cells sorted from blood. These TCRs come from a woman between 18 and 29 years old in good health.

This clonotype came up a few times. This chain uses TRBV20-1 with TRBJ2-1; weak D call: TRBD2 (6 bases). In germline, CDR1 is DFQATT, CDR2 SNEGSKA (reference sequence). This CDR3 spans 15 amino acids. V was pared by 3 bases and J by 5 bases, with 17 bases between. The DNA of the CDR3 is TGCAGTGCTAGTAAAGCGAGGGCTAGCGACAATGAGCAGTTCTTC. Residues: CSASKARASDNEQFF.

This rearrangement joins TRBV12-3 or TRBV12-4 to TRBJ2-7, with D unclear. The CDR3 spans 13 residues. V dropped 2 bases and J dropped 1 base, with 6 bases sitting between them. CDR3 in amino acids: CASSLYESYEQYF. CDR3 DNA sequence: TGTGCCAGCAGTTTATACGAATCCTACGAGCAGTACTTC.

The J gene is TRBJ1-3, the V gene TRBV12-3 or TRBV12-4; D is unclear. This CDR3 region has 15 residues. V dropped 3 bases and J dropped 0 bases, with 9 bases sitting between them. CDR3 sequence reads: CASSFSRSSGNTIYF. The CDR3 DNA reads TGTGCCAGCAGTTTCTCGCGAAGCTCTGGAAACACCATATATTTT.

The chain couples TRBV3-1 to TRBJ1-1; no clear D. The CDR3 length is 14 residues. Trimming removed 1 base from V and 6 bases from J, with 12 bases in between. Germline V gene sequence: CDR1 LGHDT, CDR2 YNNKEL (reference sequence). CDR3 nucleotides: TGTGCCAGCAGCCAAGGGGGAATTGGGGCTGAAGCTTTCTTT. Translating it yields CASSQGGIGAEAFF.

The V and J genes are TRBV12-5 and TRBJ2-2; no definite D call. V was shortened by 0 bases and J by 7 bases, with 3 bases between the two germline ends. Germline V lookup: CDR1 LGHNT, CDR2 FRNRAP. The CDR3 totals 12 residues. The CDR3 DNA follows: TGTGCTAGTGGTTTGGTGTTCGGGGAGCTGTTTTTT. It codes for CASGLVFGELFF.

This clonotype was observed a few times. J is TRBJ2-3 and V is TRBV20-1, with D unresolved. V shed 4 bases and J shed 2 bases, with 13 bases lying between them. The CDR3 is 14 amino acids. Germline V lookup: CDR1 DFQATT, CDR2 SNEGSKA (reference sequence). In nucleotides, the CDR3 is TGCAGTGCTACCGTAGGCGGAACCACAGATACGCAGTATTTT. Translating gives CSATVGGTTDTQYF.

V and J are TRBV27 and TRBJ2-7; D is perhaps TRBD1 (6 bases). With 3 bases removed from V and 4 bases from J, the gap between germline ends came to 16 bases. CDR1 is MNHEY, CDR2 SMNVEV, per germline (reference sequence). This CDR3 has 15 residues. CDR3 loop: CASSFKGDPWYEQYF. In DNA form, the CDR3 reads TGTGCCAGCAGTTTCAAGGGGGATCCGTGGTACGAGCAGTACTTC.

This clonotype came up a few times. The rearrangement uses TRBV20-1 and TRBJ1-6, with 8 bases that match TRBD1. Germline loops: CDR1 DFQATT, CDR2 SNEGSKA (reference sequence). V was pared by 4 bases and J by 9 bases, with 5 bases of the junction left unmatched. The CDR3 has 13 amino acids. In DNA form, the CDR3 reads TGCAGTGCTAAGACAGGGGAAGGTTCACCCCTCCACTTT. Translation gives CSAKTGEGSPLHF.

This clonotype came up many times. V gene TRBV10-3 combines with J gene TRBJ1-2; D gene ambiguous. The CDR3 is 13 amino acids. Germline V gene sequence: CDR1 ENHRY, CDR2 SYGVKD. V was clipped by 3 bases and J by 0 bases, with 5 bases between them. The DNA of the CDR3 is TGTGCCATCAGTGATCGAGCTAACTATGGCTACACCTTC. This encodes CAISDRANYGYTF.

At least ten counts were recorded for this clonotype. The chain employs TRBV18 and TRBJ2-3; D is ambiguous. V was clipped by 2 bases and J by 1 base, with 7 bases between them. This CDR3 has 14 amino acids. Germline loops: CDR1 KGHSH, CDR2 LQKENI. CDR3 region: CASSPNSGTDTQYF. The DNA for the CDR3 is TGTGCCAGCTCACCAAATTCTGGCACAGATACGCAGTATTTT.

This clonotype has at least ten counts. The CDR3 reads CAISVGWGTDTQYF. The CDR3 DNA sequence: TGTGCCATCAGTGTTGGCTGGGGCACAGATACGCAGTATTTT. The chain carries TRBV10-3 and TRBJ2-3, with D unclear. CDR3 length equals 14 residues. The germline gives CDR1 ENHRY, CDR2 SYGVKD. V was cut by 4 bases and J by 1 base, with 9 bases left in between.

This clonotype was recorded at least ten times. This chain uses TRBV3-1 with TRBJ2-5; the D is unclear. V shed 4 bases and J shed 2 bases, with 2 bases lying between them. Germline V gene sequence: CDR1 LGHDT, CDR2 YNNKEL (reference sequence). This CDR3 is built from 11 residues. CDR3 nucleotide sequence: TGTGCCAGCAGCCGACAAGAGACCCAGTACTTC. It is translated as CASSRQETQYF.

This clonotype was observed a few times. The chain is built from TRBV5-1 and TRBJ2-7; TRBD2 is a possible D gene (5 bases). This CDR3 spans 16 amino acids. V shed 0 bases and J shed 0 bases, with 13 bases lying between them. Germline CDR1 and CDR2: SGHRS and YFSETQ. The CDR3 DNA sequence: TGCGCCAGCAGCTTGGGCGTCCGGACTCACTCCTACGAGCAGTACTTC. It yields the protein CASSLGVRTHSYEQYF.

This clonotype showed up just a few times. The CDR3 coding sequence is TGTGCCAGCAGCCAAGTCAGGGCGGATGGCTACACCTTC. It is translated as CASSQVRADGYTF. The genes are TRBV3-1 and TRBJ1-2; TRBD1 might be the D (5 bases). The CDR3 runs 13 residues. Trimming shortened V by 1 base and J by 6 bases, and 9 bases separated the two germline ends. Germline lookup yields CDR1 LGHDT and CDR2 YNNKEL (reference sequence).

This clonotype was observed at least ten times. V is TRBV6-5 and J is TRBJ2-4, with D perhaps matching TRBD1 (5 bases). Germline V gives CDR1 MNHEY, CDR2 SVGAGI. Trimming removed 3 bases at V and 3 bases at J, with 15 bases between. The CDR3 consists of 16 residues. CDR3 protein: CASSYGQGYVKNIQYF. The CDR3 coding sequence is TGTGCCAGCAGTTATGGTCAGGGATATGTCAAAAACATTCAGTACTTC.

This clonotype came up a few times. This chain joins TRBV20-1 and TRBJ1-2, with D possibly being TRBD1 (5 bases). The V end lost 0 bases, the J end lost 8 bases, and 13 bases lay between the germline ends. This CDR3 is 13 amino acids long. Germline lookup yields CDR1 DFQATT and CDR2 SNEGSKA (reference sequence). In DNA form, the CDR3 reads TGCAGTGCTAGAGATTACTCCGGGGGGGGCTACACCTTC. This codes for CSARDYSGGGYTF.

The chain combines TRBV29-1 with TRBJ2-3, with no clear D. CDR3 size: 14 residues. Germline assignment: CDR1 SQVTM and CDR2 ANQGSEA. The ends were cut back, 6 bases at V and 2 bases at J, with 15 bases in the middle. CDR3 DNA: TGCAGCGTAGCAGACGAGGTCCTCACAGATACGCAGTATTTT. Translating it yields CSVADEVLTDTQYF.

CDR3 nucleotides: TGCAGTGCGCCGGCGGGGGCTAGCACAGATACGCAGTATTTT. Residues: CSAPAGASTDTQYF. The chain links TRBV20-1 to TRBJ2-3, with D tentatively TRBD2 (7 bases). Germline V CDR1 and CDR2: DFQATT, SNEGSKA (reference sequence). The CDR3 sequence is 14 residues long. Trimming took 6 bases from V and 0 from J, leaving 13 bases between them.

The V gene is TRBV19, the J gene TRBJ2-3; maybe TRBD2 (5 bases). The CDR3 runs 14 residues. CDR1 is LNHDA and CDR2 is SQIVND in the germline V gene (reference sequence). V was pared by 3 bases and J by 6 bases, with 13 bases between. CDR3 protein: CASSIPGLVDTQYF. The CDR3 nucleotides are TGTGCCAGTAGTATCCCCGGACTTGTGGATACGCAGTATTTT.

V is TRBV6-1 and J is TRBJ1-1; a possible D gene is TRBD1 (5 bases). Looked up from germline, CDR1 is MNHNS and CDR2 is SASEGT. The CDR3 is 15 residues long. V was cut by 8 bases and J by 1 base, with 17 bases left in between. The CDR3 is CASGAGRLSNTEAFF. CDR3 sequence (DNA): TGTGCCAGCGGGGCGGGTCGGCTCTCGAACACTGAAGCTTTCTTT.

This clonotype was seen only a few times. This rearrangement joins TRBV20-1 to TRBJ2-7, with D unresolved. The germline V gene encodes CDR1 DFQATT and CDR2 SNEGSKA (reference sequence). The CDR3 loop spans 13 amino acids. V was shortened by 1 base and J by 7 bases, with 14 bases between the two germline ends. Here the CDR3 reads CSARAPLPREQYF. The CDR3, as DNA: TGCAGTGCTAGAGCCCCATTACCCCGGGAGCAGTACTTC.

This sequence joins TRBV6-1 and TRBJ2-5; 10 bases are shared with TRBD2. Germline V gives CDR1 MNHNS, CDR2 SASEGT. V was pared by 5 bases and J by 2 bases, with 5 bases of the junction left unmatched. This CDR3 region has 15 residues. CDR3 bases: TGTGCCAGCAGTCGAACTAGCGGGGTACAAGAGACCCAGTACTTC. Amino acid sequence: CASSRTSGVQETQYF.

The rearrangement uses TRBV27 and TRBJ1-5; D gene uncertain. Germline V gene sequence: CDR1 MNHEY, CDR2 SMNVEV (reference sequence). The CDR3 length is 15 residues. V gave up 5 bases and J gave up 1 base, with 12 bases separating them. In DNA form, the CDR3 reads TGTGCCAGCAGTAAGGCCGTGGGAAGCAATCAGCCCCAGCATTTT. It yields the protein CASSKAVGSNQPQHF.

This clonotype was recorded many times. The chain has TRBV20-1 and TRBJ2-5, with 8 nucleotides matching TRBD1. The germline gives CDR1 DFQATT, CDR2 SNEGSKA (reference sequence). There are 13 residues in the CDR3. V lost 2 bases, J lost 2 bases, and 1 base stayed unmatched. CDR3 bases: TGCAGTGCTAGATACAGGGGGCAAGAGACCCAGTACTTC. Translation: CSARYRGQETQYF.

V usage is TRBV20-1 and J usage is TRBJ2-1; no definite D call. The CDR3 has 11 residues. V lost 3 bases, J lost 9 bases, and 9 bases lay in between. Germline-derived CDR1 and CDR2 are DFQATT and SNEGSKA (reference sequence). The CDR3 protein is CSASLRSEQFF. DNA of the CDR3: TGCAGTGCTAGTTTGAGGAGTGAGCAGTTCTTC.

This clonotype has only a few counts. V is TRBV5-1 and J is TRBJ2-7; 7 nucleotides line up with TRBD2. This CDR3 contains 13 residues. The germline V gene has CDR1 SGHRS and CDR2 YFSETQ. The V and J ends lost 3 bases and 2 bases, in that order; junction bases with no gene match: 2. The CDR3 DNA is TGCGCCAGCAGCTGGGAGGGGACCTACGAGCAGTACTTC. Protein sequence: CASSWEGTYEQYF.

The CDR3 sequence is CASGSGLMNTEAFF. The DNA of the CDR3 is TGCGCCAGCGGGAGCGGACTCATGAACACTGAAGCTTTCTTT. The chain links TRBV5-1 to TRBJ1-1; D call uncertain. The CDR3 is 14 amino acids. Trimming removed 7 bases from V and 0 bases from J, with 13 bases in between. Per the germline V gene, CDR1 is SGHRS and CDR2 is YFSETQ.

This chain connects TRBV20-1 to TRBJ2-3; 9 bases agree with TRBD2. Germline V CDR1 and CDR2: DFQATT, SNEGSKA (reference sequence). The CDR3 runs to 15 residues. With V trimmed by 4 bases and J by 5 bases, 10 bases remained unmatched. This CDR3 reads CSAIPTSGPVDTQYF. In nucleotides, the CDR3 is TGCAGTGCTATTCCGACTAGCGGCCCTGTAGATACGCAGTATTTT.

In this sample, this clonotype turned up a few times. The chain couples TRBV7-3 to TRBJ2-5, with 9 bases matching TRBD1. The germline gives CDR1 SGHTA, CDR2 FQGTGA. CDR3 length: 13 amino acids. With V trimmed by 5 bases and J by 5 bases, 3 bases remained unmatched. CDR3: CASSGDRDETQYF. The CDR3, as DNA: TGTGCCAGCAGCGGGGACAGGGATGAGACCCAGTACTTC.

This clonotype appeared a few times. This chain links TRBV20-1 with TRBJ2-3, with D possibly being TRBD2 (6 bases). Germline assignment: CDR1 DFQATT and CDR2 SNEGSKA (reference sequence). This CDR3 is built from 13 residues. With 3 bases removed from V and 2 bases from J, the gap between germline ends came to 9 bases. CDR3 sequence (DNA): TGCAGTGCTAGGGCGGGGACCACAGATACGCAGTATTTT. It codes for CSARAGTTDTQYF.

The V call is TRBV7-8, the J call TRBJ2-1, with D perhaps given as TRBD1 or TRBD2 (5 bases each). The CDR3 loop spans 15 amino acids. The V end lost 2 bases, the J end lost 10 bases, and 18 bases lay between the germline ends. Germline V lookup: CDR1 SGHVS, CDR2 FQNEAQ. The CDR3 DNA reads as TGTGCCAGCAGCTTAAGGCGCCCAGGACGGGACGAGCAGTTCTTC. Residues: CASSLRRPGRDEQFF.

The chain recombines TRBV29-1 with TRBJ1-5, with a possible D match to TRBD1 (5 bases). Germline CDR1 reads SQVTM; CDR2 reads ANQGSEA. Trimming shortened V by 4 bases and J by 4 bases, and 11 bases separated the two germline ends. CDR3 length: 13 residues. The CDR3 reads CSVADGGNQPQHF. The CDR3 coding sequence is TGCAGCGTTGCGGATGGGGGGAATCAGCCCCAGCATTTT.